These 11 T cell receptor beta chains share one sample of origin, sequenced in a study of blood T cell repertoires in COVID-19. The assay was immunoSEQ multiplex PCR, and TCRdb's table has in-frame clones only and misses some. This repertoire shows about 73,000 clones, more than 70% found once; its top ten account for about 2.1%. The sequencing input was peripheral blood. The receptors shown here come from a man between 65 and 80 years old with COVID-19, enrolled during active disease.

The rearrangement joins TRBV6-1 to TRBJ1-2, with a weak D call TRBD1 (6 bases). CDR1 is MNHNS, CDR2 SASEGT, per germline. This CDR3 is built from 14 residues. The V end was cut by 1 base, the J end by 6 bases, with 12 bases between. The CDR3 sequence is CASSEDTGWNGYTF. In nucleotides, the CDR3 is TGTGCCAGCAGTGAAGACACAGGGTGGAATGGCTACACCTTC.

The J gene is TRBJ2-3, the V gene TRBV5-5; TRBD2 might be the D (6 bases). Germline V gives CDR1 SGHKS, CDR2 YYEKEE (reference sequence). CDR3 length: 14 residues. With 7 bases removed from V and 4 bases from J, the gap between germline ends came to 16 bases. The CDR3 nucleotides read TGTGCCAGCGATTATGGAGGGACCGCAGATACGCAGTATTTT. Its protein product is CASDYGGTADTQYF.

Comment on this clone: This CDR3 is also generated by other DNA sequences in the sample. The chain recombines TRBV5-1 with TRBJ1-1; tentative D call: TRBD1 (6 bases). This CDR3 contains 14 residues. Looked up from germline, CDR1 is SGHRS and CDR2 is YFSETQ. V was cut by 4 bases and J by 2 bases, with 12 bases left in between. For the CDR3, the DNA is TGCGCCAGCAGCACAGGACAGCTAAACACTGAAGCTTTCTTT. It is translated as CASSTGQLNTEAFF.

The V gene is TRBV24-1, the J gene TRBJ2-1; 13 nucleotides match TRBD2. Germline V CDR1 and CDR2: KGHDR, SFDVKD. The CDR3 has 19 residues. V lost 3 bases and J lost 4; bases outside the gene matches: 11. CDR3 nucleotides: TGTGCCACCAGTGATCGAACTAGCGGGAGGGCCTCAGGTTACAATGAGCAGTTCTTC. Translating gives CATSDRTSGRASGYNEQFF.

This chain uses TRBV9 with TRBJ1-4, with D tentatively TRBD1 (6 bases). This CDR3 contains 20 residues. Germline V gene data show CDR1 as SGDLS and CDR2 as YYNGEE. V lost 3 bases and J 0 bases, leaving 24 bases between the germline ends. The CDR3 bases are TGTGCCAGCAGCGCCCTGGGGTTGACAGGAAACTCTGCAACTAATGAAAAACTGTTTTTT. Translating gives CASSALGLTGNSATNEKLFF.

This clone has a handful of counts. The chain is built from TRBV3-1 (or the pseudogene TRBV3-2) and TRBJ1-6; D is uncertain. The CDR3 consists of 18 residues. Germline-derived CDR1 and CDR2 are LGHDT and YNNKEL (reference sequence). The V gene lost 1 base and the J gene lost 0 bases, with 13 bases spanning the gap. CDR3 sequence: CASSQARGRPSYNSPLHF. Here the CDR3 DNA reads TGTGCCAGCAGCCAAGCCCGCGGGAGGCCCTCCTATAATTCACCCCTCCACTTT.

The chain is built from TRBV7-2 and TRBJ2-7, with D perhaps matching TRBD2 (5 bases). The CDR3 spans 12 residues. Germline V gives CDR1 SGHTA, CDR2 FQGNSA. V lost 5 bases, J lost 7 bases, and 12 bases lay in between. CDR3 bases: TGTGCCAGCAGCGAACCTAGCCGGGAGCAGTACTTC. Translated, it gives CASSEPSREQYF.

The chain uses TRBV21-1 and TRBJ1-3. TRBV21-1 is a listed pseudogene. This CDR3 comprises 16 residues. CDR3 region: CASSRGEALYGNTIYF. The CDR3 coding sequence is TGTGCCAGCTCCCGGGGGGAAGCTTTGTATGGAAACACCATATATTTT.

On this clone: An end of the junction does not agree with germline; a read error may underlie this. The CDR3 DNA follows: TGTGCCAGCATTTTATCGGTGAACACTGAAGCTTTCTTT. Its protein is CASILSVNTEAFF. V and J are TRBV12-3 or TRBV12-4 and TRBJ1-1; D gene ambiguous. This CDR3 comprises 13 residues.

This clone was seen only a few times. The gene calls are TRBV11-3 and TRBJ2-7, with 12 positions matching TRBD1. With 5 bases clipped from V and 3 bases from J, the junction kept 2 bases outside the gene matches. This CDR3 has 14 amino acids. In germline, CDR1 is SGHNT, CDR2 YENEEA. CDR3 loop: CASSRDRGHYEQYF. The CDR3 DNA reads TGTGCCAGCAGCAGGGACAGGGGGCACTACGAGCAGTACTTC.

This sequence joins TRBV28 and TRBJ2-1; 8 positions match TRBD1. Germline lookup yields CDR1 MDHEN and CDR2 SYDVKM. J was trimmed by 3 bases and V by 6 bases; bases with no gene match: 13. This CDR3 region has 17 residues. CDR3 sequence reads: CASRGDLGTGIYNEQFF. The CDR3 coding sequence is TGTGCCAGCAGGGGGGACCTCGGGACAGGTATCTACAATGAGCAGTTCTTC.